The rows below give T cell receptor beta chains drawn from one sample of a study of cytomegalovirus exposure and HLA in healthy donors. Assay used: immunoSEQ multiplex PCR; TCRdb lists only in-frame clones, some missing. The sample consists of some 150,000 clones, around 78% of them appearing once. The sequencing input was PBMCs. These receptor sequences come from a man aged 40-49 years in good health and CMV-seronegative. The CDR3 runs from the conserved cysteine through the conserved F or W.

j_gene	v_gene	CDR3aa
TRBJ2-5	TRBV7-7	CASSTISGETQYF
TRBJ1-1	TRBV19	CASSVLDQQGYTEAFF
TRBJ1-2	TRBV5-1	CASSIDRERGYTF
TRBJ2-1	TRBV6-1	CASSPRDRDVGEQFF
TRBJ2-7	TRBV10-3	CAISEILRGGELGYEQYF
TRBJ2-3	TRBV25-1	CASTQGGLYTDTQYF
TRBJ2-5	TRBV7-2	CASSETGTSGSETQYF
TRBJ2-3	TRBV28	CASSLAGQGLAGADTQYF
TRBJ2-5	TRBV19	CASSIGWDRDSETQYF
TRBJ2-7	TRBV10-3	CAISENALRGGEQYF
TRBJ1-3	TRBV5-6	CASSLWSYSGNTIYF
TRBJ2-6	TRBV29-1	CSVRGSSGANVLTF
TRBJ1-1	TRBV14	CASSTNRDRGKTEAFF
TRBJ2-2	TRBV28	CASSLSGRGTGELFF
TRBJ2-2	TRBV13	CASSATMGQGGNTGELFF
TRBJ2-3	TRBV5-6	CASSQGGADTQYF
TRBJ2-7	TRBV6-1	CASRPDRVGREQYF
TRBJ2-1	TRBV4-1	CASSLQGPNSYNEQFF
TRBJ2-2	TRBV27	CASSMTGAGELFF
TRBJ2-7	TRBV7-3	CASSQLAGGHEQYF
TRBJ2-5	TRBV5-1	CASSLTRGGSFETQYF
TRBJ2-3	TRBV5-4	CASSPAAGATDTQYF
TRBJ1-5	TRBV4-1	CASSQRDIGVGQPQHF
TRBJ2-5	TRBV19	CASSTQDRAQTQYF
TRBJ1-2	TRBV5-1	CASSLGTGNYGYTF
TRBJ2-3	TRBV7-9	CASSPTGTSVADTQYF
TRBJ2-1	TRBV29-1	CSVEPLAGGSSYNEQFF
TRBJ2-3	TRBV27	CASTSPALLSTDTQYF
TRBJ2-5	TRBV19	CASSRLAGGNQETQYF
TRBJ1-2	TRBV19	CASSIWTGSTDYGYTF
TRBJ1-5	TRBV7-9	CASSFDTYNQPQHF
TRBJ2-2	TRBV9	CASSVDMAGGNTGELFF
TRBJ2-1	TRBV7-2	CASSRGLAGVDEQFF
TRBJ1-3	TRBV7-2	CASSSLPPGSGNTIYF
TRBJ2-1	TRBV7-3	CASSKGGGELKKFF
TRBJ2-7	TRBV27	CASSFVQGVGEQYF
TRBJ2-5	TRBV28	CASSPRTSIGERTQYF
TRBJ2-1	TRBV9	CASSPRGDRGHEQFF
TRBJ2-5	TRBV5-6	CASSLDGETQYF
TRBJ2-7	TRBV2	CASEQVSYEQYF
TRBJ2-3	TRBV7-2	CASSLIAVTDTQYF
TRBJ1-2	TRBV5-1	CASSLNGGYTF
TRBJ2-1	TRBV30	CAWSAQGHNEQFF
TRBJ2-7	TRBV19	CASSEGAEQYF
TRBJ1-2	TRBV29-1	CSVGHPTGGYTF
TRBJ2-1	TRBV5-6	CASSFGSRVQFF
TRBJ1-5	TRBV18	CASSHTGGSNQPQHF
TRBJ2-7	TRBV28	CASSFASRGGYEQYF
TRBJ2-4	TRBV2	CASNIGGEGAKNIQYF
TRBJ1-1	TRBV10-3	CAISRGAVTEAFF
TRBJ1-4	TRBV27	CASRPRGGKLFF